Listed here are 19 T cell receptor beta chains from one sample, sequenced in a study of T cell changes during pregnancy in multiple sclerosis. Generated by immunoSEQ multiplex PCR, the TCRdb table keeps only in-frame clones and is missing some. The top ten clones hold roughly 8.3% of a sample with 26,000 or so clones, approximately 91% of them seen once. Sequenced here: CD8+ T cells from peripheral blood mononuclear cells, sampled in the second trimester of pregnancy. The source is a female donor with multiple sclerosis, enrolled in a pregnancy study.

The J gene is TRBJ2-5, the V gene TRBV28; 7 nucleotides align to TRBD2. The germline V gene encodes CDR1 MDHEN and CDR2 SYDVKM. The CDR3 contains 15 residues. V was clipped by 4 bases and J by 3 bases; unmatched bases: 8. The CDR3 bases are TGTGCCAGCAGTTCGGACTGGGGGGGGGAAGAGACCCAGTACTTC. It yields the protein CASSSDWGGEETQYF.

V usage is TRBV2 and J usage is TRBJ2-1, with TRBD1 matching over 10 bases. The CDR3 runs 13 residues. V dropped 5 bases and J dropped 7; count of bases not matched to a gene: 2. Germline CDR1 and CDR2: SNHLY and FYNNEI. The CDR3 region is CASSMGQGNEQFF. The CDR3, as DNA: TGTGCCAGCAGTATGGGACAGGGGAATGAGCAGTTCTTC. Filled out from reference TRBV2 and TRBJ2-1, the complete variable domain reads EPEVTQTPSHQVTQMGQEVILRCVPISNHLYFYWYRQILGQKVEFLVSFYNNEISEKSEIFDDQFSVERPDGSNFTLKIRSTKLEDSAMYFCASSMGQGNEQFFGPGTRLTVL.

The CDR3 bases are TGTGCCAGTATGACAGGAGATGCTAACTATGGCTACACCTTC. Its translation: CASMTGDANYGYTF. V usage is TRBV19 and J usage is TRBJ1-2, with D tentatively TRBD1 (6 bases). CDR1 and CDR2 from the germline V gene are LNHDA and SQIVND (reference sequence). This CDR3 spans 14 amino acids. Trimming removed 7 bases at V and 0 bases at J, with 12 bases between.

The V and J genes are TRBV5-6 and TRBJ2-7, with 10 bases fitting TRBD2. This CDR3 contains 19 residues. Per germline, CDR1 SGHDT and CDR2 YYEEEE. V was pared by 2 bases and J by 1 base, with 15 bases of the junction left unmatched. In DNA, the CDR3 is TGTGCCAGCAGCTTTTGGGATGGTCTGAGCGGGGGGGCTTCCTACGAGCAGTACTTC. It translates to CASSFWDGLSGGASYEQYF. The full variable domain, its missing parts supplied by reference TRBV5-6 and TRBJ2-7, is DAGVTQSPTHLIKTRGQQVTLRCSPKSGHDTVSWYQQALGQGPQFIFQYYEEEERQRGNFPDRFSGHQFPNYSSELNVNALLLGDSALYLCASSFWDGLSGGASYEQYFGPGTRLTVT.

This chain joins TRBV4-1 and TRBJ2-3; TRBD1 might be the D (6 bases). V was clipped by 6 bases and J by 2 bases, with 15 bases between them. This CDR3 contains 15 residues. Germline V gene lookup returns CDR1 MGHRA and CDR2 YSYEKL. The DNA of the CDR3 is TGCGCCAGCAGAAACAGGGAGACCCTCACAGATACGCAGTATTTT. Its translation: CASRNRETLTDTQYF.

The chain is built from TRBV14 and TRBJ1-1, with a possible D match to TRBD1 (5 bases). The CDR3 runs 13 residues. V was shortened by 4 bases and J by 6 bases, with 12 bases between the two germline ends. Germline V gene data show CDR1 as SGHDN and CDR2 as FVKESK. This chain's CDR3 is CASSLGQGSEAFF. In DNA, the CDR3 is TGTGCCAGCAGCCTAGGACAAGGCTCTGAAGCTTTCTTT.

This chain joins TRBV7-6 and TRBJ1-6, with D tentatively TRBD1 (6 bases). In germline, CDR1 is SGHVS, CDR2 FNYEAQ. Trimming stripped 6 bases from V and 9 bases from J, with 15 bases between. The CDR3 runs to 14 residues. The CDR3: CASSLQGMISPLHF. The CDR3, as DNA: TGTGCCAGCAGTTTACAGGGAATGATTTCACCCCTCCACTTT.

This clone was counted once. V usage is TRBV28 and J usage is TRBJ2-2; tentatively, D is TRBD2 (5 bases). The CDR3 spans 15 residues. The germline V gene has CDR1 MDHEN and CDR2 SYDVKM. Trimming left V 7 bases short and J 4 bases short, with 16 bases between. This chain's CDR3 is CASTLWGDGTGELFF. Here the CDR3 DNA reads TGTGCCAGCACCCTGTGGGGAGATGGCACCGGGGAGCTGTTTTTT.

The CDR3 DNA reads as TGTGCCAGTAGTCCCCCCTGGAATAGCGCCAACACCGGGGAGCTGTTTTTT. It specifies CASSPPWNSANTGELFF. The chain employs TRBV19 and TRBJ2-2; TRBD2 is a possible D gene (5 bases). CDR3 length equals 17 residues. From germline, CDR1 is LNHDA and CDR2 SQIVND (reference sequence). V lost 5 bases and J lost 2, with 18 bases in between.

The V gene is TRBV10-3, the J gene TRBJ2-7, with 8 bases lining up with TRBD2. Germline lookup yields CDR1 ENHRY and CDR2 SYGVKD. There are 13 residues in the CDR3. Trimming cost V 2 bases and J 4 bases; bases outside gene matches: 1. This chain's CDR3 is CAISEGGGYEQYF. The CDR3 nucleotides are TGTGCCATCAGTGAGGGCGGGGGGTACGAGCAGTACTTC.

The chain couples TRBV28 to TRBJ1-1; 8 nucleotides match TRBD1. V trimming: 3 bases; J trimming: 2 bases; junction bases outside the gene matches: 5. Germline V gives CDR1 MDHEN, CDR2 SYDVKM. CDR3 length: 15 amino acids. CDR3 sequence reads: CASSFGQGGNTEAFF. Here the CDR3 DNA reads TGTGCCAGCAGTTTTGGACAGGGAGGTAACACTGAAGCTTTCTTT.

CDR3 residues: CASSLGGGNYGYTF. CDR3 DNA sequence: TGTGCCAGCAGCTTGGGAGGGGGTAACTATGGCTACACCTTC. V usage is TRBV5-5 and J usage is TRBJ1-2; D perhaps matches TRBD1 (6 bases). Germline V gene sequence: CDR1 SGHKS, CDR2 YYEKEE (reference sequence). Trimming cost V 0 bases and J 1 base, with 7 bases left between them. The CDR3 has 14 amino acids.

The CDR3 DNA reads TGTGCCAGCAGCCAAACAGGGGTCCTCGACGAGATGAACACTGAAGCTTTCTTT. Translating gives CASSQTGVLDEMNTEAFF. This sequence joins TRBV7-3 and TRBJ1-1; 7 bases line up with TRBD1. V lost 5 bases and J lost 0; bases outside the gene matches: 15. The CDR3 loop spans 18 amino acids. Germline V gene data show CDR1 as SGHTA and CDR2 as FQGTGA. Complete variable domain (other parts from reference TRBV7-3 and TRBJ1-1): GAGVSQTPSNKVTEKGKYVELRCDPISGHTALYWYRQSLGQGPEFLIYFQGTGAADDSGLPNDRFFAVRPEGSVSTLKIQRTERGDSAVYLCASSQTGVLDEMNTEAFFGQGTRLTVV.

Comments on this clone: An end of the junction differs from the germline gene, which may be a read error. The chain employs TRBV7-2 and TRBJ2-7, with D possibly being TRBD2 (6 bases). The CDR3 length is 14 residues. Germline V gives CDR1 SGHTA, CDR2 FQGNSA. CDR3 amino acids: CASSLASAAYEQYF. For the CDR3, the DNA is TGTGCCAGCAGCCTAGCTAGCGCGGCCTACGAGCAGTACTTC.

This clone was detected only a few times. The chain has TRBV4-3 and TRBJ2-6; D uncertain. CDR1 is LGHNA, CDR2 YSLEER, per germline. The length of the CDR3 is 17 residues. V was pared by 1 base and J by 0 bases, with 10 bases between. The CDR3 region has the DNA TGCGCCAGCAGCCAAGCCGATTCAGGCTCTGGGGCCAACGTCCTGACTTTC. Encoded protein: CASSQADSGSGANVLTF.

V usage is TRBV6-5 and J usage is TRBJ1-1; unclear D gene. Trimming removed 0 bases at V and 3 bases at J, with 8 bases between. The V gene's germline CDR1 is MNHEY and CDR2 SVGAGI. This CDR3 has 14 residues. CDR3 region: CASSYSTGDTEAFF. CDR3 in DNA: TGTGCCAGCAGTTACTCTACCGGGGACACTGAAGCTTTCTTT.

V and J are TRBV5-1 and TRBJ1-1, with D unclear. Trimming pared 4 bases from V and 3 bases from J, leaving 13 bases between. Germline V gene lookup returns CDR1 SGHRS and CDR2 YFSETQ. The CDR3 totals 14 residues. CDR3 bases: TGCGCCAGCAGCCCCAACGGACTGGACACTGAAGCTTTCTTT. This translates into CASSPNGLDTEAFF.

The DNA for the CDR3 is TGTGCCACCCGGGACTGGGAAGCTAACTATGGCTACACCTTC. It specifies CATRDWEANYGYTF. The rearrangement uses TRBV19 and TRBJ1-2; D may be TRBD1 (5 bases). Trimming took off 10 bases at V and 0 bases at J, with 15 bases between the two ends. This CDR3 contains 14 residues. CDR1 is LNHDA, CDR2 SQIVND, per germline (reference sequence).

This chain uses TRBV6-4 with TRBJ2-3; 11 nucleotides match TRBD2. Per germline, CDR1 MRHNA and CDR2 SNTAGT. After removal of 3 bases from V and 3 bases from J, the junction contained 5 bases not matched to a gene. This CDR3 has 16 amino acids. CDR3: CASSEEASGGTDTQYF. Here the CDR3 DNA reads TGTGCCAGCAGTGAGGAGGCTAGCGGGGGGACAGATACGCAGTATTTT.